The rows below give T cell receptor beta chains drawn from one sample of a study of OX40 agonist ivuxolimab in advanced cancers. The data were produced by immunoSEQ multiplex PCR, yet TCRdb's version contains in-frame clones alone and is incomplete. The sample comprises about 36,000 clones, 78% of which are singletons, and around 13% rests with the top ten. Material: CD4+ or CD8+ T cells sorted from blood, obtained in a trial of the OX40 agonist ivuxolimab. These receptor sequences come from an adult with an advanced solid tumor such as melanoma, head and neck, liver or kidney cancer. CDR3s include the opening cysteine and the closing phenylalanine or tryptophan.

>TRBJ1-2|TRBV5-1
CASTPGGQNYGYTF
>TRBJ2-7|TRBV7-9
CASSWGDRGTYEQYF
>TRBJ2-1|TRBV11-2
CASNERGGSYNEQFF
>TRBJ2-1|TRBV29-1
CSVRSQRGVNEQFF
>TRBJ1-5|TRBV1
CTSSQEKRGRDQPQHF
>TRBJ2-5|TRBV27
CASSFSAGSQETQYF
>TRBJ1-1|TRBV10-2
CASRSENNWDGKAFF
>TRBJ2-3|TRBV7-8
CASSAQSLADLRTDTQYF
>TRBJ2-1|TRBV19
CASSRTGIGTRFGNEQFF
>TRBJ1-4|TRBV21-1
CASSKVREATNEKLFF
>TRBJ2-3|TRBV30
CAWRGAWDTQYF
>TRBJ2-5|TRBV5-4
CASSLLATQETQYF
>TRBJ2-7|TRBV6-1
CASNHVSGSGYEQYF
>TRBJ2-3|TRBV9
CASSVAVGAGRSGVDSTDTQYF